This T cell receptor (beta chain) is from a study of shared clonotypes between healthy human individuals. Study-wide results and limits: For sorted subsets, rarefaction showed incomplete sequencing despite large depth. Researchers found naive subsets generally carried larger estimated richness than memory subsets.

Using immunoSEQ multiplex PCR, the repertoire was profiled, and TCRdb retains in-frame clones only, with some absent. The table includes roughly 2,500,000 clones, over 85% detected once. Donors were Caucasian adults residing in Nashville, Tennessee, USA. Points on this clone: As yet, its antigen is unknown.

The receptor was isolated from a man between 18 and 35 years old in good health. Some clones in this sample may be carry-over from other donors' samples. Source material: naive CD4+ T cells from PBMCs. Noted subset: CD45RA+ positively selected.

This chain's CDR3 is CASSPSVYEQYF. CDR3 bases: TGTGCCAGCAGCCCCTCCGTCTACGAGCAGTACTTC. The genes are TRBV9 and TRBJ2-7; D remains unclear. Germline values: CDR1 SGDLS, CDR2 YYNGEE. V shed 4 bases and J shed 3 bases, with 8 bases lying between them. The CDR3 covers 12 residues.